This T cell receptor beta chain was observed in a study of T cell responses to AZD1222 COVID-19 vaccine. Findings of the study overall: Donors skewed white British and female; clonal diversity was possibly underestimated. Repertoire sampling was restricted to post-peak T cell response timepoints.

Comments on this clone: What it recognizes is unknown.

Produced via immunoSEQ multiplex PCR; TCRdb's table is partial and in-frame only. Here the sample spans roughly 120,000 clones, about 92% being singletons. Germline assignment: CDR1 SNHLY and CDR2 FYNNEI. The CDR3 extends over 15 amino acids. Trimming removed 6 bases at V and 9 bases at J, with 24 bases between. The chain couples TRBV2 to TRBJ2-7; maybe TRBD1 (5 bases). The TCR was taken from an adult in good health. Source: peripheral blood, taken on day 0 of AZD1222 vaccination. The CDR3 spells CASSLSLDIPLGQYF. The CDR3, as DNA: TGTGCCAGCAGCCTTTCTCTGGACATCCCTCTTGGGCAGTACTTC.